These T cell receptor beta chains were read from a single sample in a study of identifying expanded T cells in peripheral blood. Assay used: immunoSEQ multiplex PCR; TCRdb lists only in-frame clones, some missing. The sample shows some 78,000 clones, about 88% of them seen only once. The sequencing input was blood. The source of these receptors is a person aged 18 to 70 in good health. CDR3s include the opening cysteine and the closing phenylalanine or tryptophan. A D gene is named only where the DNA matches it firmly. Not all rows give a size; the values are once, few, many and, for expanded clones, a class.

V gene,J gene,clone size,D gene,CDR3 DNA,CDR3 protein
TRBV4-1,TRBJ1-1,-,-,TGCGCCAGCAGCCAAGATCTTTGGGGGAGTGGAGCTTTCTTT,CASSQDLWGSGAFF
TRBV5-6,TRBJ2-2,-,-,TGTGCCAGCAGCTTGGATTCTGCTGCAGAGCTGTTTTTT,CASSLDSAAELFF
TRBV7-2,TRBJ1-2,-,-,TGTGCCAGCAGCCCGCGCCCACCCTATGACTACACCTTC,CASSPRPPYDYTF
TRBV10-2,TRBJ2-2,medium-sized,-,TGCGCCAGCAGTGAGCCCGCCCTCGGTCAACCCACCGGGGAGCTGTTTTTT,CASSEPALGQPTGELFF
TRBV5-6,TRBJ2-3,-,TRBD1,TGTGCCAGCAGCTGGGGACAGGGGTTTGCAGATACGCAGTATTTT,CASSWGQGFADTQYF
TRBV6-5,TRBJ2-6,-,-,TGTGCCAGCAGTTACATGAATTGGCAGGGGGCCAACGTCCTGACTTTC,CASSYMNWQGANVLTF
TRBV28,TRBJ2-5,few,-,TGTGCCAGCAGTTTACAGCGCCATCGCATTGAGACCCAGTACTTC,CASSLQRHRIETQYF
TRBV5-1,TRBJ1-2,-,-,TGCGCCAGCAGCTTGGAAGGAGACGATGGCTACACCTTC,CASSLEGDDGYTF
TRBV27,TRBJ2-6,-,TRBD1,TGTGCCAGCAGTCTAGGGACAGGGGTATTCCGTGACGTCCTGACTTTC,CASSLGTGVFRDVLTF
TRBV7-2,TRBJ2-2,-,-,TGTGCCAGCAGCTTAGCGGCAGGGGCCACCGGGGAGCTGTTTTTT,CASSLAAGATGELFF
TRBV5-6,TRBJ2-1,-,-,TGTGCCAGCAGCCGGGTGGCTCGGGGTGAGCAGTTCTTC,CASSRVARGEQFF
TRBV29-1,TRBJ2-5,-,-,TGCAGCGCTAGGACGGGACAAGAGACCCAGTACTTC,CSARTGQETQYF
TRBV30,TRBJ2-1,-,TRBD1,TGTGCCTGGAGTCCGTGGACAGGGAATGAGCAGTTCTTC,CAWSPWTGNEQFF
TRBV6-5,TRBJ2-5,-,TRBD2,TGTGCCAGCAGTCGAGAGAGCGGGGGGGCGGAGACCCAGTACTTC,CASSRESGGAETQYF
TRBV19,TRBJ1-2,-,-,TGTGCCAGTGGTGACAGGAACTATGGCTACACCTTC,CASGDRNYGYTF
TRBV9,TRBJ2-1,-,-,TGTGCCAGCAGCGCAGGGGTTAGCTCCTACAATGAGCAGTTCTTC,CASSAGVSSYNEQFF
TRBV7-2,TRBJ2-7,-,-,TGTGCCAGCAGCCCGAACTCCTACGAGCAGTACTTC,CASSPNSYEQYF
TRBV7-2,TRBJ2-1,few,TRBD1,TGTGCCAGCAGTCGACCGACAGGGGGTCACAATGAGCAGTTCTTC,CASSRPTGGHNEQFF
TRBV7-6,TRBJ2-7,medium-sized,TRBD1,TGTGCCAGCAGCTTCGGGACAGAAAGCTCCTACGAGCAGTACTTC,CASSFGTESSYEQYF
TRBV18,TRBJ1-4,-,-,TGTGCCAGCTCACAATCGGTCAGAGAAAAACTGTTTTTT,CASSQSVREKLFF
TRBV19,TRBJ1-2,-,TRBD1,TGTGCCAGTAGTATCCAACAGGGGAATGGCTACACCTTC,CASSIQQGNGYTF
TRBV10-3,TRBJ1-1,-,TRBD1,TGTGCCGCACAAGACAGGGTTGATGAAGCTTTCTTT,CAAQDRVDEAFF
TRBV6-5,TRBJ2-1,-,-,TGTGCCAGCAGTTACTCTAAAAAGGACCAGGAGTTCTTC,CASSYSKKDQEFF
TRBV5-1,TRBJ2-7,-,-,TGCGCCAGCAGCTTGGCCGGACAGACCTCCTACGAGCAGTACTTC,CASSLAGQTSYEQYF
TRBV19,TRBJ1-2,-,-,TGTGCCAGTAGTATACTTGGCTCCGGGGGGCTTGGCTACACCTTC,CASSILGSGGLGYTF
TRBV5-1,TRBJ2-1,-,TRBD2,TGCGCCAGCAGCCAACTAGCGGGTGTCGCCTACAATGAGCAGTTCTTC,CASSQLAGVAYNEQFF